Sequencing of this T cell receptor beta chain was carried out in a study of radiotherapy plus CTLA-4 blockade in lung cancer. General study points: Following radiotherapy plus ipilimumab, tumor-derived TCR clones expanded in the blood. The authors reported that early blood T cell clone dynamics, with interferon-beta, best predicted response.

Between the trimmed V and J ends, which lost 4 bases and 0 bases, there was a span of 18 bases. The germline V gene encodes CDR1 MGHRA and CDR2 YSYEKL. This CDR3 spans 17 amino acids. Using immunoSEQ multiplex PCR, the repertoire was profiled, and TCRdb retains in-frame clones only, with some absent. Of tens of thousands of clones listed, about 88% are singletons. A single count supports this clone. Its antigen is unknown. The clonotype was recovered from a human donor with non-small cell lung cancer whose response to radiotherapy plus ipilimumab could not be evaluated. This chain links TRBV4-1 with TRBJ1-2; no reliable D call. Sequenced material: peripheral blood, taken from a patient treated with radiotherapy plus ipilimumab. Written as DNA, the CDR3 is TGCGCCAGCAGCCTGACGGGGAGAACGGATTCTAACTATGGCTACACCTTC. Translating it yields CASSLTGRTDSNYGYTF.